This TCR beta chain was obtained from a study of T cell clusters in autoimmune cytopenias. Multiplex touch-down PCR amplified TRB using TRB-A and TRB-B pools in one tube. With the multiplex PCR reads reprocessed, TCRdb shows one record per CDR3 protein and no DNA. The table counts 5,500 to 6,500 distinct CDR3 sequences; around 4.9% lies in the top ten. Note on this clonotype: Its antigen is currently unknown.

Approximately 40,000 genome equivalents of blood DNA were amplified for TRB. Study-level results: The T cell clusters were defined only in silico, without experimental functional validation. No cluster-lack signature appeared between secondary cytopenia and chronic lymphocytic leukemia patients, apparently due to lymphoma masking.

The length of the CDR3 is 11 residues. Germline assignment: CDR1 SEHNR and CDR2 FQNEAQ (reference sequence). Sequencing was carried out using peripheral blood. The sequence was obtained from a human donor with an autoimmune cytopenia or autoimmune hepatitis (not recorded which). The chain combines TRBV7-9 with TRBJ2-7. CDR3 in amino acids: CASSGSYEQYF. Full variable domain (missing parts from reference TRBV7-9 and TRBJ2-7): DTGVSQNPRHKITKRGQNVTFRCDPISEHNRLYWYRQTLGQGPEFLTYFQNEAQLEKSRLLSDRFSAERPKGSFSTLEIQRTEQGDSAMYLCASSGSYEQYFGPGTRLTVT.